Shown below are 29 T cell receptor beta chains from a single sample sequenced in a study of shared clonotypes between healthy human individuals. TCRdb's table, derived via immunoSEQ multiplex PCR, lists solely in-frame clones and lacks some. The table records around 1.1 million clones, around three quarters of them present only once. The sequenced sample was memory CD4+ T cells from PBMCs. Subset specified: CD45RA-negative fraction. Source of these receptors: a young man in good health. Some clones in this sample may be carry-over from other donors' samples.

This clone has a single count. This sequence is one base from a far larger clone and is likely a read error. Other nucleotide sequences from this sample produce the same CDR3. The gene calls are TRBV9 and TRBJ2-3; D call uncertain. The germline gives CDR1 SGDLS, CDR2 YYNGEE. The V gene lost 2 bases and the J gene lost 0 bases, with 7 bases spanning the gap. This CDR3 comprises 14 residues. The CDR3 bases are TGTGCCAGCAGCGTGGACCCTAGCACAGATACGCAGTATTTT. The encoded protein is CASSVDPSTDTQYF.

This clone showed up just once. The chain carries TRBV5-4 and TRBJ2-1; 10 positions match TRBD1. Germline lookup yields CDR1 SGHNT and CDR2 YYREEE (reference sequence). There are 16 residues in the CDR3. J gave up 4 bases and V 1 base, and 5 bases lay outside the gene matches. Here the CDR3 reads CASSLWRTGGYNEQFF. CDR3 nucleotide sequence: TGTGCCAGCAGCTTGTGGAGGACAGGGGGATACAATGAGCAGTTCTTC. Full variable domain (rest looked up from reference TRBV5-4 and TRBJ2-1): ETGVTQSPTHLIKTRGQQVTLRCSSQSGHNTVSWYQQALGQGPQFIFQYYREEENGRGNFPPRFSGLQFPNYSSELNVNALELDDSALYLCASSLWRTGGYNEQFFGPGTRLTVL.

In its sample, this clone was seen once. The CDR3 loop reads CASSQDWTIPDTQYF. The CDR3 DNA sequence: TGCGCCAGCAGCCAAGATTGGACTATCCCAGATACGCAGTATTTT. V usage is TRBV4-3 and J usage is TRBJ2-3; possible D gene TRBD2, 6 bases. The CDR3 sequence is 15 residues long. V lost 0 bases and J 4 bases, leaving 11 bases between the germline ends. Per the germline V gene, CDR1 is LGHNA and CDR2 is YSLEER.

The chain is built from TRBV9 and TRBJ1-3; possible D gene TRBD1, 5 bases. The CDR3 loop spans 15 amino acids. Trimming stripped 0 bases from V and 0 bases from J, with 7 bases between. Germline CDR1 reads SGDLS; CDR2 reads YYNGEE. The CDR3 bases are TGTGCCAGCAGCGTAGCAGGGAACTCTGGAAACACCATATATTTT. This encodes CASSVAGNSGNTIYF.

The genes are TRBV7-9 and TRBJ2-1, with D unclear. CDR1 and CDR2 from the germline V gene are SEHNR and FQNEAQ (reference sequence). This CDR3 has 14 residues. Trimming stripped 5 bases from V and 5 bases from J, with 13 bases between. Here the CDR3 reads CASSLLLINNEQFF. CDR3 sequence (DNA): TGTGCCAGCAGCCTATTGTTGATAAACAATGAGCAGTTCTTC.

This clone was picked up a small number of times. Being one base from a much bigger clone, this may be a read error. This specimen includes other DNA sequences encoding the same CDR3. V gene TRBV9 combines with J gene TRBJ2-5, with D possibly matching TRBD2 (6 bases). The CDR3 is 13 residues long. V was cut by 0 bases and J by 5 bases, with 8 bases left in between. Germline-derived CDR1 and CDR2 are SGDLS and YYNGEE. CDR3 sequence (DNA): TGTGCCAGCAGCGTAGTCGGGGGTGAGACCCAGTACTTC. Encoded protein: CASSVVGGETQYF.

This chain connects TRBV27 to TRBJ2-3; D unclear. Trimming removed 6 bases at V and 2 bases at J, with 18 bases between. The CDR3 consists of 16 residues. The germline gives CDR1 MNHEY, CDR2 SMNVEV (reference sequence). CDR3 region: CASRSVMAQNTDTQYF. The CDR3 nucleotides read TGTGCCAGCAGATCCGTTATGGCACAGAACACAGATACGCAGTATTTT.

J is TRBJ2-5 and V is TRBV5-1; TRBD2 might be the D (6 bases). Germline-derived CDR1 and CDR2 are SGHRS and YFSETQ. CDR3 length: 19 residues. V lost 1 base, J lost 2 bases, and 24 bases lay in between. The CDR3 spells CASSLTLLARPIPQETQYF. Written as DNA, the CDR3 is TGCGCCAGCAGCTTGACACTGCTAGCGCGCCCGATTCCTCAAGAGACCCAGTACTTC.

The V gene is TRBV5-1, the J gene TRBJ2-5; 8 bases match TRBD1. Looked up from germline, CDR1 is SGHRS and CDR2 is YFSETQ. V shed 4 bases and J 8 bases; nucleotides not matched to a gene: 13. The CDR3 is made up of 15 amino acids. CDR3 sequence: CASSPRTGRLATQYF. The CDR3 DNA reads TGCGCCAGCAGCCCCCGGACAGGGAGGCTTGCAACCCAGTACTTC.

This clone was seen repeatedly, ten times or more. Other DNA sequences within the sample encode an identical CDR3. This sequence joins TRBV7-8 and TRBJ1-1, with D unresolved. The germline V gene encodes CDR1 SGHVS and CDR2 FQNEAQ. V was trimmed by 8 bases and J by 0 bases, leaving 13 bases between them. The CDR3 sequence is 14 residues long. CDR3 residues: CASGFRFLNTEAFF. CDR3 DNA sequence: TGTGCCAGCGGATTTCGTTTCTTGAACACTGAAGCTTTCTTT.

This clone has only a few counts. J is TRBJ2-1 and V is TRBV30; D unresolved. The CDR3 runs 10 residues. V shed 1 base and J shed 5 bases, with 0 bases lying between them. Germline V gene sequence: CDR1 GTSNPN, CDR2 SVGIG (reference sequence). The chain's CDR3 is CAWSDNEQFF. The CDR3 nucleotides are TGTGCCTGGAGTGACAATGAGCAGTTCTTC.

This clone was seen many times. This chain uses TRBV5-1 with TRBJ1-4; D unclear. From germline, CDR1 is SGHRS and CDR2 YFSETQ. The CDR3 is 16 amino acids. The V end was cut by 0 bases, the J end by 0 bases, with 9 bases between. CDR3 nucleotides: TGCGCCAGCAGCTTGGGGGCATATGCAACTAATGAAAAACTGTTTTTT. It encodes CASSLGAYATNEKLFF.

The chain has TRBV5-4 and TRBJ1-1; possible D gene TRBD1, 6 bases. Germline CDR1 SGHNT, CDR2 YYREEE (reference sequence). V lost 1 base, J lost 3 bases, and 19 bases lay in between. This CDR3 contains 17 residues. Here the CDR3 DNA reads TGTGCCAGCAGCTTGCTCCCCTCACAGGGCCGGCACACTGAAGCTTTCTTT. It codes for CASSLLPSQGRHTEAFF.

The rearrangement links TRBV4-1 to TRBJ2-1; D possibly corresponds to TRBD1 (5 bases). V was pared by 4 bases and J by 3 bases, with 10 bases between. The germline V gene has CDR1 MGHRA and CDR2 YSYEKL. CDR3 length equals 14 residues. The CDR3 DNA sequence: TGCGCCAGCAGCCGCGGACAAAACTACAATGAGCAGTTCTTC. Residues: CASSRGQNYNEQFF.

The chain employs TRBV5-8 and TRBJ2-6; TRBD1 matches at 7 bases. This CDR3 spans 16 amino acids. The germline V gene has CDR1 SGHTS and CDR2 YDEGEE. The J segment lost 1 base and the V segment lost 6 bases, leaving 7 bases of the junction unmatched. The CDR3 bases are TGTGCCAGCAACCAAAGGGGGCTTTCTGGGGCCAACGTCCTGACTTTC. Translation: CASNQRGLSGANVLTF.

V is TRBV28 and J is TRBJ1-2; D gene ambiguous. Germline CDR1 MDHEN, CDR2 SYDVKM. Trimming shortened V by 1 base and J by 4 bases, and 10 bases separated the two germline ends. The CDR3 spans 14 residues. The CDR3 region has the DNA TGTGCCAGCAGTTTATTAGCAACCCTCTATGGCTACACCTTC. It encodes CASSLLATLYGYTF.

The chain is built from TRBV6-1 and TRBJ1-1; no clear D gene. Germline lookup yields CDR1 MNHNS and CDR2 SASEGT. The CDR3 loop spans 14 amino acids. Trimming stripped 4 bases from V and 2 bases from J, with 11 bases between. This CDR3 reads CASSAQSANTEAFF. The DNA for the CDR3 is TGTGCCAGCAGTGCCCAATCGGCTAACACTGAAGCTTTCTTT.

This chain joins TRBV7-9 and TRBJ1-3; unclear D gene. The V gene lost 2 bases and the J gene lost 1 base, with 21 bases spanning the gap. Germline CDR1 and CDR2: SEHNR and FQNEAQ (reference sequence). The CDR3 spans 19 residues. The CDR3 reads CASSLIRSAQLHSGNTIYF. CDR3 in DNA: TGTGCCAGCAGCTTAATAAGGTCAGCGCAGCTACATTCTGGAAACACCATATATTTT.

This chain joins TRBV10-3 and TRBJ2-1; D gene unclear. V shed 4 bases and J shed 2 bases, with 6 bases lying between them. From germline, CDR1 is ENHRY and CDR2 SYGVKD. The CDR3 has 13 residues. The CDR3 nucleotides are TGTGCCATCAGTGGGGCTGCCTACAATGAGCAGTTCTTC. This gives the protein CAISGAAYNEQFF.

This clone was observed a single time. This chain joins TRBV4-3 and TRBJ2-7, with a tentative D call TRBD1 (5 bases). Trimming cost V 4 bases and J 4 bases, with 11 bases left between them. CDR3 length equals 13 residues. Germline V lookup: CDR1 LGHNA, CDR2 YSLEER. This CDR3 reads CASSLQGSYEQYF. The CDR3 region has the DNA TGCGCCAGCAGCCTCCAGGGTTCATACGAGCAGTACTTC.

This clone was seen a single time. A far larger clone is off by one base, so a read error is likely. This sample includes further DNA sequences coding for the same CDR3. The rearrangement joins TRBV28 to TRBJ2-3; no clear D gene. Trimming cost V 4 bases and J 2 bases, with 1 base left between them. CDR3 length equals 11 residues. The germline CDR1 and CDR2 sequences are MDHEN and SYDVKM. The CDR3 spells CASSYTDTQYF. Written as DNA, the CDR3 is TGTGCCAGCAGTTACACAGATACGCAGTATTTT. Complete variable domain (other parts from reference TRBV28 and TRBJ2-3): DVKVTQSSRYLVKRTGEKVFLECVQDMDHENMFWYRQDPGLGLRLIYFSYDVKMKEKGDIPEGYSVSREKKERFSLILESASTNQTSMYLCASSYTDTQYFGPGTRLTVL.

This chain connects TRBV9 to TRBJ2-5; 12 bases align to TRBD2. The CDR3 extends over 15 amino acids. Trimming took 4 bases from V and 5 from J; bases not matched to a gene: 6. CDR1 and CDR2 (germline): SGDLS, YYNGEE. CDR3: CASSRRTSGTETQYF. CDR3 coding DNA: TGTGCCAGCAGCCGACGGACTAGCGGGACGGAGACCCAGTACTTC.

On this clone itself: A much larger clonotype is one base distant, so this may be a read error. Given the absence of the conserved phenylalanine or tryptophan at the CDR3 end, a read error is likely. The chain uses TRBV6-5 and TRBJ1-1; 7 nucleotides match TRBD1. The V and J ends lost 6 bases and 5 bases, in that order; junction bases with no gene match: 6. This CDR3 region has 13 residues. Germline CDR1 and CDR2: MNHEY and SVGAGI. The CDR3 sequence: CASSQGDRTEAFL. Here the CDR3 DNA reads TGTGCCAGCAGCCAGGGGGACCGGACTGAAGCTTTCCTT.

V and J are TRBV7-6 and TRBJ2-2; no clear D. This CDR3 contains 17 residues. From germline, CDR1 is SGHVS and CDR2 FNYEAQ. The V end lost 2 bases, the J end lost 1 base, and 14 bases lay between the germline ends. The CDR3 DNA sequence: TGTGCCAGCAGCTTATATTCCAGACACGAGAACACCGGGGAGCTGTTTTTT. This translates into CASSLYSRHENTGELFF. Full variable domain (outside the CDR3, taken from reference TRBV7-6 and TRBJ2-2): GAGVSQSPRYKVTKRGQDVALRCDPISGHVSLYWYRQALGQGPEFLTYFNYEAQQDKSGLPNDRFSAERPEGSISTLTIQRTEQRDSAMYRCASSLYSRHENTGELFFGEGSRLTVL.

The chain couples TRBV29-1 to TRBJ2-3; the D is unclear. V was shortened by 4 bases and J by 2 bases, with 16 bases between the two germline ends. Germline V CDR1 and CDR2: SQVTM, ANQGSEA. CDR3 length: 15 residues. The CDR3 nucleotides read TGCAGCGTTGGCGGCGGCAGAATAAACACAGATACGCAGTATTTT. Amino acid sequence: CSVGGGRINTDTQYF.

The table lists this clone with a few counts. The chain couples TRBV7-9 to TRBJ1-3, with 8 bases matching TRBD1. The CDR3 has 13 residues. Unmatched junction bases numbered 3, after V lost 3 bases and J lost 8 bases. Germline values: CDR1 SEHNR, CDR2 FQNEAQ (reference sequence). The CDR3 DNA follows: TGTGCCAGCAGCTTCCTGACAGGGGACACCATATATTTT. Translation: CASSFLTGDTIYF.

The rearrangement joins TRBV27 to TRBJ2-1; D is perhaps TRBD1 (5 bases). The CDR3 runs to 15 residues. V was pared by 8 bases and J by 10 bases, with 24 bases between. Per the germline V gene, CDR1 is MNHEY and CDR2 is SMNVEV (reference sequence). As DNA, the CDR3 is TGTGCCAGCTCCAAGGCGCAGGGCTATATTCTGGAGCAGTTCTTC. Protein: CASSKAQGYILEQFF.

As concerns this clone: A read error is the likely source, as a far larger clone sits one nucleotide away. This CDR3 is also generated by other DNA sequences in the sample. V is TRBV4-2 and J is TRBJ1-5; D unresolved. There are 12 residues in the CDR3. Germline lookup yields CDR1 LGHNA and CDR2 YNFKEQ. The CDR3 loop is CAGSQDGQPQHF. Written as DNA, the CDR3 is TGTGCCGGCAGCCAAGATGGGCAGCCCCAGCATTTT.

The rearrangement uses TRBV5-1 and TRBJ2-7, with D perhaps matching TRBD1 (6 bases). Germline V gene sequence: CDR1 SGHRS, CDR2 YFSETQ. Trimming took off 0 bases at V and 11 bases at J, with 15 bases between the two ends. This CDR3 comprises 13 residues. DNA of the CDR3: TGCGCCAGCAGCTTGGGACAGGAGATTCCGAAGTACTTC. It specifies CASSLGQEIPKYF.